The rows below give T cell receptor beta chains drawn from one sample of a study of cytomegalovirus exposure and HLA in healthy donors. Profiling relied on immunoSEQ multiplex PCR, and the TCRdb table lists in-frame clones only, not all of them. The data show about 140,000 clones, 82% seen once. Sequencing was performed on PBMCs. All receptors derive from a male donor in good health and CMV-seronegative. The CDR3 runs from the conserved cysteine through the conserved F or W. D genes are given only for firm matches. Clone size is not always given. Where it is, it says once, few, many or a class for expanded clones.

v_gene: TRBV4-3
j_gene: TRBJ2-3
abundance: once
d_gene: -
CDR3aa: CASYHELGDYTQYF
CDR3nt: TGCGCCAGCTACCACGAGCTCGGGGATTATACGCAGTATTTT

v_gene: TRBV2
j_gene: TRBJ1-5
abundance: -
d_gene: TRBD1
CDR3aa: CASSTGQGAVQPQHF
CDR3nt: TGTGCCAGCAGTACGGGACAGGGGGCCGTTCAGCCCCAGCATTTT

v_gene: TRBV7-2
j_gene: TRBJ2-7
abundance: -
d_gene: TRBD2
CDR3aa: CASSLGAGAYEQYF
CDR3nt: TGTGCCAGCAGCTTAGGGGCGGGAGCCTACGAGCAGTACTTC

v_gene: TRBV27
j_gene: TRBJ2-5
abundance: once
d_gene: TRBD1
CDR3aa: CASSSLGTEETQYF
CDR3nt: TGTGCCAGCAGTTCGCTAGGGACAGAAGAGACCCAGTACTTC

v_gene: TRBV18
j_gene: TRBJ1-5
abundance: -
d_gene: -
CDR3aa: CASSGQSYSNQPQHF
CDR3nt: TGTGCCAGCTCAGGACAGTCCTATAGCAATCAGCCCCAGCATTTT

v_gene: TRBV4-3
j_gene: TRBJ2-7
abundance: -
d_gene: TRBD2
CDR3aa: CASSQEVVAGGPYEQYF
CDR3nt: TGCGCCAGCAGCCAGGAGGTGGTAGCGGGAGGGCCGTACGAGCAGTACTTC

v_gene: TRBV7-2
j_gene: TRBJ1-1
abundance: -
d_gene: TRBD1
CDR3aa: CAIPTGGGFGAFF
CDR3nt: TGTGCCATCCCAACAGGGGGTGGGTTCGGAGCTTTCTTT

v_gene: TRBV21-1
j_gene: TRBJ1-5
abundance: few
d_gene: -
CDR3aa: CASIRQGRGNQPQHF
CDR3nt: TGTGCCAGCATCAGACAGGGACGTGGCAATCAGCCCCAGCATTTT

v_gene: TRBV9
j_gene: TRBJ2-7
abundance: -
d_gene: TRBD1
CDR3aa: CASSDTGGPSYEQYF
CDR3nt: TGTGCCAGCAGTGATACAGGGGGTCCCTCCTACGAGCAGTACTTC

v_gene: TRBV28
j_gene: TRBJ1-2
abundance: -
d_gene: -
CDR3aa: CASSPSTLSRARGYTF
CDR3nt: TGTGCCAGCAGTCCATCCACCCTGTCCAGGGCGAGAGGCTACACCTTC

v_gene: TRBV7-2
j_gene: TRBJ2-7
abundance: -
d_gene: -
CDR3aa: CASSRSYEQYF
CDR3nt: TGTGCCAGCAGCCGCTCCTACGAGCAGTACTTC

v_gene: TRBV5-1
j_gene: TRBJ2-7
abundance: -
d_gene: TRBD2
CDR3aa: CASSFGGRAEMGWPYEQYF
CDR3nt: TGCGCCAGCAGCTTTGGCGGGAGGGCCGAAATGGGGTGGCCTTACGAGCAGTACTTC

v_gene: TRBV4-3
j_gene: TRBJ2-7
abundance: -
d_gene: -
CDR3aa: CASSQDGGAGEQYF
CDR3nt: TGCGCCAGCAGCCAAGACGGAGGGGCTGGCGAGCAGTACTTC